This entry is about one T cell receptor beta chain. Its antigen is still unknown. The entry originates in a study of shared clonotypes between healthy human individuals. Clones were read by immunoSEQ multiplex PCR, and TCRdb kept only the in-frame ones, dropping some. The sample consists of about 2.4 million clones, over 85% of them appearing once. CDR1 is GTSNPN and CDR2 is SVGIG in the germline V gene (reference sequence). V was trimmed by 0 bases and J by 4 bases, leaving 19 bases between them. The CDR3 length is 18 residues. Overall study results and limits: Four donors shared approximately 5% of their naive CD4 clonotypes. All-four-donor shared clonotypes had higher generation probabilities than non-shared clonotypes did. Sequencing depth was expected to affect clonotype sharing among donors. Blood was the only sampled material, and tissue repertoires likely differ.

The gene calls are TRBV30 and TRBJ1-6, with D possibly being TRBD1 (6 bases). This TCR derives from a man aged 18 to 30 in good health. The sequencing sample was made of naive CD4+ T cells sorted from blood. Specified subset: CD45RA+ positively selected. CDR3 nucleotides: TGTGCCTGGAGTGTACGTAGGGGGGGCATGAGTTATAATTCACCCCTCCACTTT. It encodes CAWSVRRGGMSYNSPLHF.